This TCR beta chain was found in a study of T cell responses to AZD1222 COVID-19 vaccine. Trimming took 2 bases from V and 5 from J; bases not matched to a gene: 14. The germline V gene encodes CDR1 SGHAT and CDR2 FQNNGV. The CDR3 covers 18 residues. This clone was counted once. What it binds is not known. Findings of the study overall: The sample set comprised mostly white British donors with more females, and clonal diversity was possibly underestimated.

Only in-frame clones appear in the TCRdb table, and some are missing; sequencing was by immunoSEQ multiplex PCR. The data show over 100,000 clones, with roughly 87% seen just once and 10% to 15% held by the top ten. The receptor was derived from an adult in good health. The sequencing used peripheral blood, collected on day 0 of MenACWY control vaccination. The chain carries TRBV11-2 and TRBJ2-3; TRBD1 matches 9 bases. The CDR3 coding sequence is TGTGCCAGCAGCTTAACCGGAACCGGGACAGGGTCTTTAGATACGCAGTATTTT. Protein sequence: CASSLTGTGTGSLDTQYF. The whole variable domain, filled in from reference TRBV11-2 and TRBJ2-3, reads EAGVAQSPRYKIIEKRQSVAFWCNPISGHATLYWYQQILGQGPKLLIQFQNNGVVDDSQLPKDRFSAERLKGVDSTLKIQPAKLEDSAVYLCASSLTGTGTGSLDTQYFGPGTRLTVL.